The present T cell receptor beta chain was sequenced within a study of T cell responses to AZD1222 COVID-19 vaccine (dated by TCRdb to about 2021). Turning to the overall study: AZD1222 recipients given second doses at about 4 weeks or at about 12 weeks were pooled, since spike-specific TCR depth and breadth were not found to differ between the two schedules. A total of around 240 trial participants underwent TCR sequencing, of whom nearly 210 received two doses of AZD1222 and roughly 25 received two doses of the MenACWY control vaccine. Trial participants were enrolled by age into subgroups of 18-55, 56-69 and 70-plus years, and around 140, 26 and 57 TCR-sequenced participants, respectively, were included in these subgroups. What the work shows at the level of the full study, not this receptor alone: Conclusions about previously exposed vaccinees are limited because only five or six AZD1222 recipients were SARS-CoV-2 seropositive at baseline. After two AZD1222 doses, spike-specific TCR breadth and depth were significantly higher than at day 0 and than in MenACWY recipients. CD4 TCRs associated with the vaccine covered the entire spike protein, and the dominant responses were in regions 160-218 and 743-854. In the small 56-69-year group, the increase in depth fell short of significance, most likely because of low power. Reportedly, almost half of the unique spike-specific TCRs recognized epitopes lying outside the regions that are mutated in the B.1.351 and B.1.1.7 variants. Participants were mostly white British, with more females than males. The authors suggested clonal diversity may have been underestimated. No day 14 peak-response samples were available, so repertoires were characterized only after the peak T cell response.

The time point label of this sample denotes: baseline before first vaccination. Vaccinee samples were obtained from the UK trials COV001 and COV002, which included a single-blind randomized controlled phase 2/3 trial of AZD1222 (ChAdOx1 nCoV-19) in healthy adults. For TCRbeta chain sequencing, PBMC samples were collected from trial participants at day 0 and at day 28 after the second dose. Trimming removed 4 bases from V and 2 bases from J, leaving 9 bases between the germline ends. Via the germline V gene (reference sequence), CDR1 is LNHDA and CDR2 SQIVND. Inclusive of the bounding cysteine and phenylalanine, the CDR3 is 14 residues long. Only the CDR3 portion is preserved as DNA: 42 bases, with reading frame beginning at the first base. On this clone: This clone's antigen is unknown. One base away there is no much larger clone; base qualities are not given.

The CDR3 regions of human TCRbeta chains were analyzed by immunosequencing. Under the source paper's analysis protocol: TCRs in the repertoires were matched against a reference library of SARS-CoV-2-specific TCRs that had been generated with the MIRA antigen-specificity platform. Breadth was defined as the fraction of unique TCRs that were SARS-CoV-2-associated. Depth was defined as the fraction of total T cells that were SARS-CoV-2-associated. Using the MIRA data, each spike-specific TCR was mapped to the spike region that the TCR reacts to and placed in a CD4 or CD8 class. Log10-transformed breadth and depth values were compared by one-way ANOVA with Sidak's multiple comparisons tests. TCRdb retrieved this table from immuneACCESS and kept in-frame rearrangements only. Not all clones are present; in checked studies, unresolved V genes account for under half, and no reason is known for the remainder. V and J calls and clone size are those listed in that table; D and trimming were worked out from the DNA. This sample holds about 100,000 clones; 80% to 95% were observed only once. Clones ranked in the top ten supply about 1.5% of the sample.

Sequencing used peripheral blood, obtained on day 0 of AZD1222 vaccination. This TCR derives from an adult in good health. The chain links TRBV19 with TRBJ1-5; the D segment could be TRBD1, given 6 matching bases. The DNA sequence is given as TGTGCCAGTAGTAGTGCAGGGGGCAATCAGCCCCAGCATTTT. Translated, this gives CASSSAGGNQPQHF.